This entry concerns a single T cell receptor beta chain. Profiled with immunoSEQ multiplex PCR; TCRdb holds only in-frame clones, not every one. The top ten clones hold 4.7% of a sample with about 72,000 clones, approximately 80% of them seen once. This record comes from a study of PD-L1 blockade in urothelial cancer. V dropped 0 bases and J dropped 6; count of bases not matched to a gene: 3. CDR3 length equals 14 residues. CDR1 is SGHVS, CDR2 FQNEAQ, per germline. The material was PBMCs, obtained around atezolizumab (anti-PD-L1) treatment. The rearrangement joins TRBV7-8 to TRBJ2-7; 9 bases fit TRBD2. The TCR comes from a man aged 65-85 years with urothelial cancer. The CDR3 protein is CASSLAETSGEQYF. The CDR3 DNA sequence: TGTGCCAGCAGCTTAGCGGAGACTAGCGGCGAGCAGTACTTC.